This entry lists 7 T cell receptor beta chains sequenced from one sample in a study of T cells after somatic rescue of genetic block. The table came from immunoSEQ multiplex PCR; TCRdb's copy has only in-frame clones and leaves some out. The table has approximately 71,000 clones, around 90% seen once. Sequencing input: peripheral blood mononuclear cells (PBMCs). These receptors were collected from a man aged 35 to 55.

The rearrangement uses TRBV4-3 and TRBJ2-3; D possibly corresponds to TRBD2 (5 bases). CDR1 and CDR2 from the germline V gene are LGHNA and YSLEER. V was clipped by 1 base and J by 8 bases, with 10 bases between them. The CDR3 sequence is 13 residues long. The CDR3 sequence is CASSQALRGTQYF. For the CDR3, the DNA is TGCGCCAGCAGCCAAGCACTACGGGGTACGCAGTATTTT.

J is TRBJ1-6 and V is TRBV30; D is undetermined. In germline, CDR1 is GTSNPN, CDR2 SVGIG (reference sequence). V was clipped by 0 bases and J by 7 bases, with 13 bases between them. CDR3 length: 15 amino acids. CDR3 in DNA: TGTGCCTGGAGTGTATCTCTTCGTCCGAATTCACCCCTCCACTTT. Residues: CAWSVSLRPNSPLHF. Full variable domain (rest looked up from reference TRBV30 and TRBJ1-6): SQTIHQWPATLVQPVGSPLSLECTVEGTSNPNLYWYRQAAGRGLQLLFYSVGIGQISSEVPQNLSASRPQDRQFILSSKKLLLSDSGFYLCAWSVSLRPNSPLHFGNGTRLTVT.

V and J are TRBV5-4 and TRBJ2-1, with 7 bases fitting TRBD2. The ends lost 0 bases at V and 8 bases at J; junction bases unmatched: 5. The CDR3 extends over 14 amino acids. The germline V gene encodes CDR1 SGHNT and CDR2 YYREEE (reference sequence). CDR3 sequence reads: CASSLGSGGYEQFF. The CDR3 DNA reads as TGTGCCAGCAGCTTGGGGTCGGGAGGATATGAGCAGTTCTTC.

In DNA, the CDR3 is TGTGCCAGCAGGAGGGCTAGCGGGGGGGTCGAGCAGTACTTC. This encodes CASRRASGGVEQYF. The chain combines TRBV2 with TRBJ2-7, with 12 bases lining up with TRBD2. The V gene's germline CDR1 is SNHLY and CDR2 FYNNEI. The CDR3 loop spans 14 amino acids. With 6 bases clipped from V and 6 bases from J, the junction kept 6 bases outside the gene matches.

This clone has just one count. The chain is built from TRBV9 and TRBJ2-3, with 7 bases aligning to TRBD2. From germline, CDR1 is SGDLS and CDR2 YYNGEE. V shed 0 bases and J 0 bases; nucleotides not matched to a gene: 4. The CDR3 consists of 16 residues. The DNA for the CDR3 is TGTGCCAGCAGCGTAGGGGCTAGCGGAAGCACAGATACGCAGTATTTT. Its translation is CASSVGASGSTDTQYF.

The gene calls are TRBV21-1 and TRBJ2-1; TRBD2 is taken as the D call from the table, unchecked against the DNA. TRBV21-1 has pseudogene status. The CDR3 extends over 18 amino acids. The CDR3 loop reads CASSKAGEFSGVHNEQFF. The CDR3, as DNA: TGTGCCAGCAGCAAAGCGGGTGAGTTCAGCGGCGTCCACAATGAGCAGTTCTTC.

The rearrangement uses TRBV7-2 and TRBJ1-6, with D possibly being TRBD1 (6 bases). This CDR3 is 14 amino acids long. V was clipped by 3 bases and J by 10 bases, with 13 bases between them. The germline gives CDR1 SGHTA, CDR2 FQGNSA. This CDR3 is CASSFQGWDSPLHF. CDR3 DNA sequence: TGTGCCAGCAGCTTCCAGGGGTGGGACTCACCCCTCCACTTT.